This paragraph reports one T cell receptor (beta chain). Its antigen is unknown. The germline V gene encodes CDR1 SGHTA and CDR2 FQGNSA. V was trimmed by 8 bases and J by 7 bases, leaving 17 bases between them. The CDR3 is 13 residues long. The sample belongs to a study of vaccination and CD4 T cells after COVID-19. Treatment here: approximately nine-day PBMC culture with coronavirus spike peptide pools or control peptides (ViraFEST assay). An Oncomine TCR Beta short-read assay was used to sequence the DNA from cultured CD4+ T cells. Via MiXCR, TCRdb re-called the PCR reads, giving one row per CDR3 protein. The sample records around 5,000 distinct CDR3 sequences, around 43% being singletons.

This TCR was recovered from a human donor who had recovered from COVID-19. The sequencing sample was made of CD4+ T cells from blood, cultured in vitro. The chain carries TRBV7-2 and TRBJ1-2; tentative D call: TRBD1 (5 bases). CDR3 loop: CASLGGAEAGYTF. The CDR3 nucleotides read TGTGCCAGCCTAGGAGGGGCAGAGGCTGGCTACACCTTC.